This T cell receptor beta chain was captured in a study of CD8+CD57+ T cells in acquired aplastic anemia. Across the whole study: Sorted CD4+ and CD8+ cells gave a mean 3.2 ug DNA, range 0.2 to 27.4 ug.

The TCR beta profiling, which covered VDJ combination and CDR3 sequence, was carried out using genomic DNA as the template. TCRdb re-called the reads through MiXCR, storing one row per CDR3 protein. The sample lists some 200,000 distinct CDR3 sequences; around 63% were seen once. Germline CDR1 SGHTA, CDR2 FQGTGA. The CDR3 consists of 13 residues. V gave up 8 bases and J gave up 2 bases, with 13 bases separating them. This TCR came from a human donor in good health. The sequenced sample consisted of sorted CD4+, CD8+, or CD8+CD57+ T cells (not recorded which) from PBMCs. This chain joins TRBV7-3 and TRBJ2-7; D is tentatively TRBD1 or TRBD2 (5 bases each). The CDR3 region is CASRPGTPYEQYF. The CDR3 bases are TGTGCCAGCCGCCCCGGGACCCCCTACGAGCAGTACTTC.